The clone carrying this T cell receptor (beta chain) was seen a few times. Germline CDR1 MNHNS, CDR2 SASEGT. Germline trimming cut 1 base from V and 6 bases from J; bases unmatched to any gene: 14. The CDR3 has 18 residues. This sample was taken from a study of blood T cell repertoires in COVID-19. Study-wide background: The United States, Italy and Spain were the sources of the acute and convalescent COVID-19 samples.

In the source study's methods: Reference gene primer amplification yielded estimated nucleated cell counts. TCRdb keeps only in-frame clones here, not all; method: immunoSEQ multiplex PCR. The DNA was the basis for D and trimming; V, J and clone size are from that table. The data contain roughly 150,000 clones, around 80% of them singletons. The sample was peripheral blood. The chain carries TRBV6-1 and TRBJ1-5; 8 bases line up with TRBD1. The clonotype originates from a human donor with acute or convalescent COVID-19. The donor label of this sample is uncertain. CDR3 bases: TGTGCCAGCAGTGAAGGGACAGGGAGGGTCCCCTTTGCTCAGCCCCAGCATTTT. It specifies CASSEGTGRVPFAQPQHF.